These 15 T cell receptor beta chains originate from one sample sequenced in a study of CD8+CD57+ T cells in acquired aplastic anemia (dated by TCRdb to 2016 to 2018). Patients chosen for sequencing had shown expansion of CD8+CD57+ cells by flow cytometry. Sequencing instrument: Illumina HiSeq 2000. Genomic DNA was used as template for profiling of TCR beta VDJ combinations and CDR3 sequences. TCRdb trimmed public reads at Q25 via fastp, called clones via MiXCR and kept in-frame beta chains. Every distinct CDR3 protein forms one entry, paired with its most common genes and DNA. This sample is represented by hundreds of thousands of distinct CDR3 sequences; around 30% of them were singletons. The top ten clones comprise 0.82% of the sample. Sequences were obtained from sorted CD4+, CD8+, or CD8+CD57+ T cells (not recorded which) from PBMCs. The receptors come from a human donor with aplastic anemia.

The CDR3 DNA sequence: TGTGCCAGTAGTATAGAAGGGACAGGGTTCTACGAGCAGTACTTC. Translation: CASSIEGTGFYEQYF. The chain is built from TRBV19 and TRBJ2-7, with TRBD1 identical over 9 bases. CDR1 is LNHDA, CDR2 SQIVND, per germline (reference sequence). This CDR3 region has 15 residues. The V and J ends lost 0 bases and 3 bases, in that order; junction bases with no gene match: 3.

This clonotype appeared a few times. The CDR3 nucleotides read TGTGCTTCGAGACTCCGGCTAGCGGCATCCTACGAGCAGTACTTC. It yields the protein CASRLRLAASYEQYF. This chain joins TRBV10-3 and TRBJ2-7, with 7 bases fitting TRBD2. Per the germline V gene, CDR1 is ENHRY and CDR2 is SYGVKD. CDR3 length: 15 amino acids.

This clonotype was recorded many times. CDR3 bases: TGCAGTGCTAGCGGGATCCACACAGATACGCAGTATTTT. It translates to CSASGIHTDTQYF. V usage is TRBV20-1 and J usage is TRBJ2-3; tentative D call: TRBD2 (5 bases). Trimming cost V 3 bases and J 2 bases, with 9 bases left between them. There are 13 residues in the CDR3. Germline CDR1 DFQATT, CDR2 SNEGSKA (reference sequence).

This clonotype has at least ten counts. The rearrangement uses TRBV20-1 and TRBJ2-7, with D perhaps TRBD1 or TRBD2 (5 bases each). CDR1 DFQATT and CDR2 SNEGSKA come from the germline V gene (reference sequence). This CDR3 comprises 13 residues. V was cut by 5 bases and J by 2 bases, with 13 bases left in between. The CDR3 sequence is CSALGTSAYEQYF. The CDR3 DNA is TGCAGTGCTCTAGGGACGTCCGCCTACGAGCAGTACTTC.

The chain uses TRBV25-1 and TRBJ2-7, with a tentative D call TRBD2 (5 bases). Germline V CDR1 and CDR2: MGHDK, SYGVNS. Trimming took 2 bases from V and 4 from J, leaving 12 bases between them. The CDR3 runs 14 residues. The CDR3 protein is CASSEGSTSYEQYF. CDR3 nucleotide sequence: TGTGCCAGCAGTGAAGGGAGCACCTCTTACGAGCAGTACTTC.

This clonotype has ten or more counts. This chain links TRBV3-1 with TRBJ1-2; D remains unclear. The germline V and J ends were trimmed by 1 base and 4 bases, with 7 bases remaining between them. The length of the CDR3 is 13 residues. Germline CDR1 LGHDT, CDR2 YNNKEL (reference sequence). CDR3 sequence reads: CASSQGAGYGYTF. CDR3 nucleotides: TGTGCCAGCAGCCAAGGGGCAGGCTATGGCTACACCTTC. Together with reference TRBV3-1 and TRBJ1-2, the CDR3 gives the full variable domain: DTAVSQTPKYLVTQMGNDKSIKCEQNLGHDTMYWYKQDSKKFLKIMFSYNNKELIINETVPNRFSPKSPDKAHLNLHINSLELGDSAVYFCASSQGAGYGYTFGSGTRLTVV.

This clonotype was observed many times. As DNA, the CDR3 is TGTGCCATCAAAGGACAGGGGGGTTCACCCCTCCACTTT. Translated: CAIKGQGGSPLHF. The chain employs TRBV10-3 and TRBJ1-6; TRBD1 matches 10 bases. The J segment lost 9 bases and the V segment lost 7 bases, leaving 3 bases of the junction unmatched. This CDR3 comprises 13 residues. CDR1 is ENHRY, CDR2 SYGVKD, per germline.

Points on this clonotype: The conserved closing phenylalanine or tryptophan is absent in this CDR3, likely reflecting a read error. The DNA is left out, because the CDR3 cannot be placed on it with certainty; the CDR3 is given as TCRdb lists it. The V and J genes are TRBV2 and TRBJ1-6. The CDR3 spans 8 residues, counting both ends. Germline V gene lookup returns CDR1 SNHLY and CDR2 FYNNEI. CDR3: CASSDRTP.

This clonotype was detected a few times. This could be a read error, since a much larger clone is one nucleotide away. This sequence joins TRBV5-4 and TRBJ1-2; D is undetermined. Trimming stripped 3 bases from V and 6 bases from J, with 9 bases between. The CDR3 loop spans 12 amino acids. Germline V gene data show CDR1 as SGHNT and CDR2 as YYREEE (reference sequence). DNA of the CDR3: TGTGCCAGCAGCTCGGGTCACAATGGCTACACCTTC. Its protein product is CASSSGHNGYTF. The whole variable domain, remainder taken from reference TRBV5-4 and TRBJ1-2, is ETGVTQSPTHLIKTRGQQVTLRCSSQSGHNTVSWYQQALGQGPQFIFQYYREEENGRGNFPPRFSGLQFPNYSSELNVNALELDDSALYLCASSSGHNGYTFGSGTRLTVV.

CDR3 sequence: CASSDRQPQHF. For the CDR3, the DNA is TGTGCCAGCTCCGATCGCCAGCCCCAGCATTTT. This rearrangement joins TRBV19 to TRBJ1-5, with D hard to call. The CDR3 has 11 amino acids. Per germline, CDR1 LNHDA and CDR2 SQIVND (reference sequence). Trimming pared 9 bases from V and 7 bases from J, leaving 10 bases between.

V is TRBV29-1 and J is TRBJ1-1; 8 bases map to TRBD1. V was pared by 7 bases and J by 7 bases, with 5 bases of the junction left unmatched. Germline CDR1 and CDR2: SQVTM and ANQGSEA. This CDR3 has 11 residues. CDR3 loop: CSGDRGNEAFF. The CDR3 DNA sequence: TGCAGCGGAGACAGGGGCAATGAAGCTTTCTTT.

The chain carries TRBV10-3 and TRBJ2-1, with TRBD2 identical over 11 bases. Per germline, CDR1 ENHRY and CDR2 SYGVKD. Trimming removed 11 bases from V and 4 bases from J; junction bases left unmatched: 13. The CDR3 length is 16 residues. The CDR3 region has the DNA TGTGCCGTCGCTGACGGGACTAGCGGAAAATACAATGAGCAGTTCTTC. Protein sequence: CAVADGTSGKYNEQFF.

In this sample, this clonotype turned up a few times. The rearrangement uses TRBV13 and TRBJ2-7; 10 nucleotides line up with TRBD2. The CDR3 length is 16 residues. Germline V lookup: CDR1 PRHDT, CDR2 FYEKMQ (reference sequence). Germline trimming cut 4 bases from V and 2 bases from J; bases unmatched to any gene: 8. The CDR3 coding sequence is TGTGCCAGCAGCTCACGGACTAGCGGTATGACCTACGAGCAGTACTTC. Translating gives CASSSRTSGMTYEQYF.

The rearrangement links TRBV30 to TRBJ2-5, with D uncertain. V was clipped by 7 bases and J by 5 bases, with 11 bases between them. Germline-derived CDR1 and CDR2 are GTSNPN and SVGIG (reference sequence). The CDR3 has 11 amino acids. The CDR3 region is CASAAAETQYF. The CDR3 region has the DNA TGTGCCTCCGCGGCAGCCGAGACCCAGTACTTC. The full variable domain, completed using reference TRBV30 and TRBJ2-5, is SQTIHQWPATLVQPVGSPLSLECTVEGTSNPNLYWYRQAAGRGLQLLFYSVGIGQISSEVPQNLSASRPQDRQFILSSKKLLLSDSGFYLCASAAAETQYFGPGTRLLVL.

This clonotype has a count of ten or more. This chain uses TRBV2 with TRBJ1-5; 8 bases fit TRBD1. This CDR3 is built from 15 residues. J was trimmed by 3 bases and V by 6 bases; bases with no gene match: 7. Germline V gene data show CDR1 as SNHLY and CDR2 as FYNNEI. The CDR3: CASSDQGAVNQPQHF. CDR3 nucleotide sequence: TGTGCCAGCAGCGATCAGGGGGCGGTCAATCAGCCCCAGCATTTT.